This is a list of T cell receptor beta chains from one sample in a study of blood T cell repertoires in COVID-19. Profiled with immunoSEQ multiplex PCR; TCRdb holds only in-frame clones, not every one. The data show over 200,000 clones, approximately 83% seen once. The sample consisted of peripheral blood. The receptor set was obtained from a woman younger than 45 who had recovered from COVID-19. CDR3s include the opening cysteine and the closing phenylalanine or tryptophan. D genes are given only for firm matches. Expanded clones are given a class, and other clones once, few, many or no size at all.

clone_size,d_call,v_call,j_call,cdr3_aa,cdr3_nt
NA,NA,TRBV19,TRBJ2-7,CASTAGSGSSYEQYF,TGTGCCAGTACCGCCGGGTCAGGGTCCTCCTACGAGCAGTACTTC
few,TRBD1,TRBV5-1,TRBJ1-6,CASTESRGHSPLHF,TGCGCCAGCACCGAGTCCAGGGGGCATTCACCCCTCCACTTT
NA,TRBD1,TRBV5-1,TRBJ2-2,CASSPDRGLFF,TGCGCCAGCAGCCCGGACAGGGGGCTGTTTTTT
NA,NA,TRBV18,TRBJ2-7,CASSPRAGDEQYF,TGTGCCAGCTCGCCACGTGCAGGGGACGAGCAGTACTTC
NA,NA,TRBV11-2,TRBJ2-7,CASSRGLTPYEQYF,TGTGCCAGCAGCCGGGGACTCACTCCCTACGAGCAGTACTTC
NA,NA,TRBV2,TRBJ2-5,CASSRLVEGTQYF,TGTGCCAGTTCAAGACTAGTGGAAGGAACCCAGTACTTC
NA,TRBD1,TRBV5-4,TRBJ1-1,CASSWPGQGQGTEAFF,TGTGCCAGCAGCTGGCCGGGACAGGGGCAAGGCACTGAAGCTTTCTTT
NA,TRBD1,TRBV10-3,TRBJ1-6,CAIRDSGTGDSPLHF,TGTGCCATCAGGGACTCCGGGACAGGGGATTCACCCCTCCACTTT
NA,TRBD1,TRBV24-1,TRBJ2-2,CATSAPPGQGNTGELFF,TGTGCCACCAGTGCCCCCCCGGGACAGGGGAACACCGGGGAGCTGTTTTTT
NA,NA,TRBV6-6,TRBJ1-1,CASSSQGLTNTEAFF,TGTGCCAGCAGTTCCCAGGGACTGACGAACACTGAAGCTTTCTTT
once,NA,TRBV4-2,TRBJ2-1,CASMAGPEAEQFF,TGTGCCAGCATGGCGGGGCCGGAGGCTGAGCAGTTCTTC
NA,TRBD1,TRBV4-1,TRBJ1-5,CASSHPSDRADSNQPQHF,TGCGCCAGCAGCCACCCCTCCGACAGGGCGGATAGCAATCAGCCCCAGCATTTT
NA,TRBD1,TRBV7-9,TRBJ1-3,CASSSRPGTGSGNTIYF,TGTGCCAGCAGCTCTAGACCCGGGACAGGGTCTGGAAACACCATATATTTT
once,NA,TRBV6-5,TRBJ2-7,CASLNVVPDEQYF,TGTGCCAGCTTGAACGTGGTCCCGGACGAGCAGTACTTC
NA,TRBD1,TRBV6-1,TRBJ1-1,CASSEFRGLEAFF,TGTGCCAGCAGTGAGTTTAGGGGGCTTGAAGCTTTCTTT
few,TRBD1,TRBV19,TRBJ1-3,CASSIRDRAAFNTIYF,TGTGCCAGTAGTATCCGGGACAGGGCTGCCTTCAACACCATATATTTT
NA,TRBD2,TRBV3-1/TRBV3-2,TRBJ2-1,CASSQELAGGPGEQFF,TGTGCCAGCAGCCAAGAGCTAGCGGGGGGGCCTGGTGAGCAGTTCTTC
NA,TRBD1,TRBV4-2,TRBJ1-2,CASSQARQGASDYGYTF,TGTGCCAGCAGCCAAGCCAGACAGGGGGCGTCGGACTATGGCTACACCTTC
NA,NA,TRBV5-6,TRBJ2-6,CASTPGASHSGANVLTF,TGTGCCAGCACCCCCGGAGCGTCTCACTCTGGGGCCAACGTCCTGACTTTC
NA,TRBD2,TRBV7-2,TRBJ2-7,CASLLAGGLSYEQYF,TGTGCCAGCCTGTTAGCGGGGGGTCTTTCCTACGAGCAGTACTTC
NA,NA,TRBV2,TRBJ2-3,CASRKRGTDTQYF,TGTGCCAGCAGGAAGCGGGGCACAGATACGCAGTATTTT
NA,TRBD1,TRBV29-1,TRBJ2-7,CSGVVDRGAYEQYF,TGCAGCGGGGTAGTTGACAGGGGGGCTTACGAGCAGTACTTC
NA,NA,TRBV2,TRBJ2-7,CASKRTLTYEQYF,TGTGCCAGCAAACGGACTTTGACCTACGAGCAGTACTTC
many,TRBD1,TRBV19,TRBJ1-2,CASSIAGTGRRYGYTF,TGTGCCAGTAGTATAGCTGGGACAGGGCGGCGCTATGGCTACACCTTC
NA,TRBD2,TRBV7-2,TRBJ2-7,CASSQEGLAGGYEQYF,TGTGCCAGCAGCCAAGAGGGCCTAGCGGGGGGCTACGAGCAGTACTTC
NA,TRBD2,TRBV7-9,TRBJ2-1,CASSLAGGPANEQFF,TGTGCCAGCAGCTTGGCGGGGGGGCCGGCTAATGAGCAGTTCTTC
NA,TRBD1,TRBV4-2,TRBJ2-2,CASSQDSGQGIEELFF,TGTGCCAGCAGCCAAGATTCAGGACAGGGCATTGAGGAGCTGTTTTTT
once,TRBD1,TRBV27,TRBJ2-7,CASSYRQGTPSYEQYF,TGTGCCAGCAGCTATAGACAGGGGACACCCTCCTACGAGCAGTACTTC
NA,TRBD1,TRBV18,TRBJ1-4,CASSPGQGTNEKLFF,TGTGCCAGCTCACCGGGACAGGGAACTAATGAAAAACTGTTTTTT